This entry lists 4 T cell receptor beta chains sequenced from one sample in a study of CXCR3-negative and CXCR3-positive naive CD8 T cells. Regarding the study as a whole: CXCR3-expressing naive cells carried TRB CDR3s more hydrophobic than those of CXCR3-negative naive cells.

The libraries of TRB cDNA were prepared using 5' RACE with UMI labels. TCRdb re-called the 5' RACE reads; every CDR3 protein appears as one record, without DNA. Its clone listing holds some 110,000 distinct CDR3 sequences. Their antigen targets remain unknown. Sample: naive CXCR3+ CD8+ T cells from blood. Subset: CD45RO-CCR7+CD27+CD95- naive CD8+ T cells expressing CXCR3 (TNR3+). The source is a human donor in good health. Some clones in this sample may be carry-over from other donors' samples.

The chain couples TRBV25-1 to TRBJ2-5. Per the germline V gene, CDR1 is MGHDK and CDR2 is SYGVNS. CDR3 size: 13 residues. The CDR3 sequence: CASSEGSEETQYF.

The rearrangement joins TRBV20-1 to TRBJ2-1; checking the TCRdb D call of TRBD1 is not possible without DNA. CDR3 length: 15 residues. The germline CDR1 and CDR2 sequences are DFQATT and SNEGSKA (reference sequence). The CDR3 sequence is CSARDEGTGLDEQFF.

V and J are TRBV13 and TRBJ2-1. CDR3 length: 13 amino acids. Per germline, CDR1 PRHDT and CDR2 FYEKMQ (reference sequence). This CDR3 is CASSSYHTDEQFF.

The genes are TRBV25-1 and TRBJ1-4; TCRdb calls TRBD1, which cannot be checked without DNA. The CDR3 is 19 amino acids. The germline gives CDR1 MGHDK, CDR2 SYGVNS. CDR3 protein: CASSEYHPLLQGRNEKLFF. The full variable domain, rest sourced from reference TRBV25-1 and TRBJ1-4, is EADIYQTPRYLVIGTGKKITLECSQTMGHDKMYWYQQDPGMELHLIHYSYGVNSTEKGDLSSESTVSRIRTEHFPLTLESARPSHTSQYLCASSEYHPLLQGRNEKLFFGSGTQLSVL.